This paragraph reports one T cell receptor (beta chain). Its antigen remains unidentified. The entry originates in a study of T cells in Graves' hyperthyroidism and ophthalmopathy. Whole-study findings and limits: Separation of ophthalmopathy from stable hyperthyroidism was achieved by a 13 V-J model.

The TCR beta CDR3 regions underwent amplification using RNA transcripts as the source. HTBI primers were the set used in a first-round RT-PCR of the TCR CDR3. TCRdb recomputed calls from the multiplex PCR reads with MiXCR, one row per CDR3 protein. The repertoire includes 350,000 to 400,000 distinct CDR3 sequences, roughly 19% of them detected once, and about 3.7% sits in the top ten. The trim removed 1 base at V and 7 bases at J, leaving 5 bases unmatched. CDR1 and CDR2 from the germline V gene are SGHTA and FQGTGA. The CDR3 is 15 residues long. The sequence derives from a woman under 30 with Graves' hyperthyroidism. The chain is built from TRBV7-3 and TRBJ2-2; 8 nucleotides align to TRBD1. Sequenced input: blood. The CDR3 DNA reads as TGTGCCAGCAGCTTAAACAGGGGGTTTGGCGGGGAGCTGTTTTTT. Encoded protein: CASSLNRGFGGELFF.